The 9 T cell receptor beta chains below come from one sample, sequenced in a study of beta chain features in type 1 diabetes. Study results and limitations: All four CD4+ subsets of Type 1 diabetes patients contained TCRB CDR3s that were moderately but significantly shorter.

Antigens for these TCRs are unknown. The investigators reverse transcribed all of the isolated RNA, so they sequenced expressed TCRB transcripts. The method was immunoSEQ multiplex PCR; TCRdb's version includes in-frame clones alone and lacks a portion of them. The profile shows about 740,000 clones, around 15% of them singletons. The source material was naive CD4+ T cells from blood. The source is a man in his late teens or twenties with type 1 diabetes.

V and J are TRBV10-3 and TRBJ2-3; the match to TRBD2 covers 8 bases. The germline CDR1 and CDR2 sequences are ENHRY and SYGVKD. Germline trimming cut 7 bases from V and 3 bases from J; bases unmatched to any gene: 12. The CDR3 is 16 amino acids. The CDR3 DNA reads as TGTGCCATCACGTCCTACGGGGGGGCCGGGACAGATACGCAGTATTTT. This codes for CAITSYGGAGTDTQYF.

This clone was found a few times. The genes are TRBV28 and TRBJ2-4; D not resolved. The CDR3 length is 14 residues. Trimming removed 4 bases at V and 0 bases at J, with 7 bases between. Germline V gene lookup returns CDR1 MDHEN and CDR2 SYDVKM. The CDR3: CASSSQLAKNIQYF. In DNA form, the CDR3 reads TGTGCCAGCAGTTCCCAGCTAGCCAAAAACATTCAGTACTTC.

A few counts support this clone. This rearrangement joins TRBV14 to TRBJ1-2; D remains unclear. Deletions cut 4 bases from V and 7 bases from J, with 13 bases between. This CDR3 is built from 13 residues. CDR1 and CDR2 (germline): SGHDN, FVKESK. CDR3 protein: CASSPRQLSGYTF. The CDR3 DNA follows: TGTGCCAGCAGCCCCCGGCAGCTATCTGGCTACACCTTC.

V is TRBV4-1 and J is TRBJ1-2; perhaps TRBD1 as D (5 bases). V lost 5 bases and J 6 bases, leaving 19 bases between the germline ends. Germline V lookup: CDR1 MGHRA, CDR2 YSYEKL. The CDR3 loop spans 15 amino acids. In DNA form, the CDR3 reads TGCGCCAGCAGCTTAGGACAACAATGGTCGGATGGCTACACCTTC. It yields the protein CASSLGQQWSDGYTF.

In this sample, this clone turned up a few times. The chain employs TRBV19 and TRBJ1-5; 7 bases line up with TRBD1. V dropped 3 bases and J dropped 4; count of bases not matched to a gene: 6. CDR3 length equals 15 residues. Per the germline V gene, CDR1 is LNHDA and CDR2 is SQIVND (reference sequence). As DNA, the CDR3 is TGTGCCAGTAGTATCCCGGGACAGCGAAATCAGCCCCAGCATTTT. Protein sequence: CASSIPGQRNQPQHF.

A few counts support this clone. This chain links TRBV5-1 with TRBJ2-1; D may be TRBD2 (5 bases). CDR1 is SGHRS and CDR2 is YFSETQ in the germline V gene. The CDR3 is 15 residues long. V was shortened by 2 bases and J by 0 bases, with 9 bases between the two germline ends. DNA for the CDR3: TGCGCCAGCAGCTTACAGCGGAGCTCCTACAATGAGCAGTTCTTC. Translating gives CASSLQRSSYNEQFF.

This clone was seen more than once but under ten times. This rearrangement joins TRBV21-1 to TRBJ2-6. TRBV21-1 is given as a pseudogene. This CDR3 has 14 residues. CDR3 region: CASRAVSGANVLTF. CDR3 bases: TGTGCCAGCCGGGCAGTTTCTGGGGCCAACGTCCTGACTTTC.

The V gene is TRBV6-5, the J gene TRBJ1-2, with unresolved D. The V end was cut by 5 bases, the J end by 7 bases, with 14 bases between. The V gene's germline CDR1 is MNHEY and CDR2 SVGAGI. CDR3 length: 13 amino acids. CDR3 in DNA: TGTGCCAGCAGTAATTCCGGGGAGGGTGGCTACACCTTC. It is translated as CASSNSGEGGYTF.

This clone was found a few times. This chain connects TRBV7-2 to TRBJ2-7; maybe TRBD1 (6 bases). The V and J ends lost 2 bases and 6 bases respectively, with 11 bases between them. Germline CDR1 and CDR2: SGHTA and FQGNSA. This CDR3 spans 13 amino acids. CDR3 residues: CASSLQTGTEQYF. The CDR3 nucleotides are TGTGCCAGCAGCTTACAAACAGGGACCGAGCAGTACTTC.